This T cell receptor (beta chain) was identified during a study of glioma-infiltrating T cells. This clonotype appeared a few times. The length of the CDR3 is 15 residues. With 5 bases clipped from V and 0 bases from J, the junction kept 7 bases outside the gene matches. Germline assignment: CDR1 MNHNS and CDR2 SASEGT. The iRepertoire nested amplicon-rescue multiplex PCR amplified TCR alpha and beta CDR3s from RNA. Input was roughly 100-450 ng of tissue mRNA or PBMC total RNA. One entry per CDR3 protein results from TCRdb running MiXCR on the multiplex PCR reads. The repertoire holds about 140,000 distinct CDR3 sequences, roughly two fifths seen once, with 20% in the top ten.

The TCR was taken from a human donor with low-grade glioma or glioblastoma, undergoing nonglioma brain surgery, or in good health (not recorded which). V gene TRBV6-1 combines with J gene TRBJ2-7; TRBD1 matches at 7 bases. The sequenced sample was glioma tissue, nonneoplastic brain tissue, or PBMCs (not recorded which). The CDR3 bases are TGTGCCAGCAGTCCCCTGGACAGGTTCTCCTACGAGCAGTACTTC. Amino acids: CASSPLDRFSYEQYF.